This T cell receptor beta chain was obtained from a study of post-analysis software for immune sequencing data. Regarding the study as a whole: Controls showed lower frequencies than patients for five TRBV segments, and TRBV5-6, TRBV5-1 and TRBV20-1 were among these.

Turning to this clonotype: What it binds is not known.

The CDR3 contains 18 residues. The germline V and J ends were trimmed by 1 base and 2 bases, with 18 bases remaining between them. Carried by the TCR beta cDNA libraries were unique molecular identifiers. Each CDR3 protein gets one entry after TCRdb re-called the PCR reads with MiXCR. The sample lists hundreds of thousands of distinct CDR3 sequences, around 64% occurring once. Sequencing was performed on blood. The genes are TRBV12-3 or TRBV12-4 and TRBJ1-5; the D is unclear. The receptor was derived from a girl between 2 and 10 years old with multiple sclerosis. The CDR3 is CASSLGVDGNGGNQPQHF. The CDR3 nucleotides read TGTGCCAGCAGTTTAGGGGTAGACGGGAACGGCGGCAATCAGCCCCAGCATTTT.